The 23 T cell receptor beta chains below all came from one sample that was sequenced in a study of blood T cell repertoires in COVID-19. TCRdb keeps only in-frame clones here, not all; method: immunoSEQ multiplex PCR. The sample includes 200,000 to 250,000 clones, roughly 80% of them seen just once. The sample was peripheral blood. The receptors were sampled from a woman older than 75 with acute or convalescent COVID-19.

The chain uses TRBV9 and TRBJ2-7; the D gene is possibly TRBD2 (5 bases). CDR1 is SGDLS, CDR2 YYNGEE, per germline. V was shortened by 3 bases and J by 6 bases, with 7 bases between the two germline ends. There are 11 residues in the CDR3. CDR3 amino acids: CASSGGLEQYF. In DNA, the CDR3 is TGTGCCAGCAGCGGAGGACTCGAGCAGTACTTC. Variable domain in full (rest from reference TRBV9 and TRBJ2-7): DSGVTQTPKHLITATGQRVTLRCSPRSGDLSVYWYQQSLDQGLQFLIQYYNGEERAKGNILERFSAQQFPDLHSELNLSSLELGDSALYFCASSGGLEQYFGPGTRLTVT.

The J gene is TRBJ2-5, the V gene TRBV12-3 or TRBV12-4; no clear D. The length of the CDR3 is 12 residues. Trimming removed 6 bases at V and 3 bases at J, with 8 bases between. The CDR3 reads CASRGVKETQYF. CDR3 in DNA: TGTGCCAGCAGAGGAGTTAAAGAGACCCAGTACTTC.

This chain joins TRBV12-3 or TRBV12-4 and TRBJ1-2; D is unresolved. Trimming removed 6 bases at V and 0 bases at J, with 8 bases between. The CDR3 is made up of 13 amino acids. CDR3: CASRPTANYGYTF. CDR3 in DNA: TGTGCCAGCAGACCCACAGCTAACTATGGCTACACCTTC.

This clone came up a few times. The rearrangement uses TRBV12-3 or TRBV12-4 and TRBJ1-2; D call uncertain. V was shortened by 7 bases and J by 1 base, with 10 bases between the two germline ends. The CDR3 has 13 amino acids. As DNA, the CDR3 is TGTGCCAGCACCCTACAGCTTAACTATGGCTACACCTTC. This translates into CASTLQLNYGYTF.

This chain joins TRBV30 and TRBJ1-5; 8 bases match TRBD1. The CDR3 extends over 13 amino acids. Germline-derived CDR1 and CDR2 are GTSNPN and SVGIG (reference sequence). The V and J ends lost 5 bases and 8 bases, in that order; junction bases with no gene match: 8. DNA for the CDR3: TGTGCCTGGTCCGGGACAGGTCATAAGCCCCAGCATTTT. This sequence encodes CAWSGTGHKPQHF. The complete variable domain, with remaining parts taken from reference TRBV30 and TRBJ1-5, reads SQTIHQWPATLVQPVGSPLSLECTVEGTSNPNLYWYRQAAGRGLQLLFYSVGIGQISSEVPQNLSASRPQDRQFILSSKKLLLSDSGFYLCAWSGTGHKPQHFGDGTRLSIL.

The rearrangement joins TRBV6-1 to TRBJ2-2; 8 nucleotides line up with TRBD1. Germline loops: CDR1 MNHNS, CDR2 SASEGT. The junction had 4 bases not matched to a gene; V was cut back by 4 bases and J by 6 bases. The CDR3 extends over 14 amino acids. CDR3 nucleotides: TGTGCCAGCAGTGGCCAGGGGGCCTCCGGGGAGCTGTTTTTT. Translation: CASSGQGASGELFF.

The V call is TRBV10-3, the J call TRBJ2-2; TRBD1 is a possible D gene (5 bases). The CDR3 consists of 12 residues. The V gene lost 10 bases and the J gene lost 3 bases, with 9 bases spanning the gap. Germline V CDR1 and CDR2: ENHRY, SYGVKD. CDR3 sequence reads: CATTRDTGELFF. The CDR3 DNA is TGTGCCACCACCAGGGACACCGGGGAGCTGTTTTTT.

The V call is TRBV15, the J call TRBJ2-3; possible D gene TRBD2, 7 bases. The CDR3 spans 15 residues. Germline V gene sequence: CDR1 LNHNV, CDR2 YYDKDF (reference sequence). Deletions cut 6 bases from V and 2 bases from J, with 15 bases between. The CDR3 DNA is TGTGCCACCAGGGTAGGGGGGGGAGTCACAGATACGCAGTATTTT. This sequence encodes CATRVGGGVTDTQYF.

The CDR3 loop reads CASSLLTGQDTIYF. In DNA form, the CDR3 reads TGTGCCAGCAGCTTGTTGACAGGGCAAGACACCATATATTTT. The rearrangement joins TRBV5-5 to TRBJ1-3, with 7 positions matching TRBD1. The CDR3 is made up of 14 amino acids. J was trimmed by 8 bases and V by 1 base; bases with no gene match: 6. Germline V CDR1 and CDR2: SGHKS, YYEKEE (reference sequence).

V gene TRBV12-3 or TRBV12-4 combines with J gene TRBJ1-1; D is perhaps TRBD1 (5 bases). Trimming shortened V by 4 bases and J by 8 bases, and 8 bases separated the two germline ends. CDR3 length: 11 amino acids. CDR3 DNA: TGTGCCAGCAGTTCCGCAGGGGAAGCTTTCTTT. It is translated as CASSSAGEAFF.

CDR3 in amino acids: CASSQDLAGWTEAFF. The CDR3 coding sequence is TGCGCCAGCAGCCAAGATTTAGCGGGTTGGACTGAAGCTTTCTTT. This chain joins TRBV4-3 and TRBJ1-1, with unresolved D. Trimming left V 0 bases short and J 5 bases short, with 13 bases between. Germline V gene sequence: CDR1 LGHNA, CDR2 YSLEER. The CDR3 contains 15 residues.

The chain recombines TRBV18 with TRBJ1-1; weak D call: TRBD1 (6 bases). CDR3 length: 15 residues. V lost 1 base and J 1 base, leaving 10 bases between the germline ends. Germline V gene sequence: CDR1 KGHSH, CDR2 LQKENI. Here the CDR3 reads CASSPLAGENTEAFF. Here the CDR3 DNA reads TGTGCCAGCTCACCACTGGCAGGGGAGAACACTGAAGCTTTCTTT.

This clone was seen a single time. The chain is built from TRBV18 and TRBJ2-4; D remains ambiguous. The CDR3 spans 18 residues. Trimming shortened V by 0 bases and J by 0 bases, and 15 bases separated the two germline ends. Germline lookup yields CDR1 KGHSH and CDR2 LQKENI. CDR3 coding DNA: TGTGCCAGCTCACCACCGATCTCCAGTTCCCTAGCCAAAAACATTCAGTACTTC. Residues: CASSPPISSSLAKNIQYF.

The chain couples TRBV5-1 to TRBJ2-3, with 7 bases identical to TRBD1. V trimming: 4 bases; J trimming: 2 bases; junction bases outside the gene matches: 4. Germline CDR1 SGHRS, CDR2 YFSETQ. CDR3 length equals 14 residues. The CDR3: CASSRDRNTDTQYF. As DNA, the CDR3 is TGCGCCAGCAGCCGGGACAGAAACACAGATACGCAGTATTTT.

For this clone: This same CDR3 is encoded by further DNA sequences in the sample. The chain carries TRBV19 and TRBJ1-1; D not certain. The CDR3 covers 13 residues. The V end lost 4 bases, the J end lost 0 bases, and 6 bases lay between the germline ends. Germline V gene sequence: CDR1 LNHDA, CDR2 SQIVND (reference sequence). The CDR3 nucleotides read TGTGCCAGTAGTACCCAGATGAACACTGAAGCTTTCTTT. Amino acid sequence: CASSTQMNTEAFF.

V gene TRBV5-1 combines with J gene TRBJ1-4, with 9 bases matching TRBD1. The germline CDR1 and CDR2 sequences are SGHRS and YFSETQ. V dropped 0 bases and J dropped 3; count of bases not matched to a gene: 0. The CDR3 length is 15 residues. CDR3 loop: CASSLGTGANEKLFF. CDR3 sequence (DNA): TGCGCCAGCAGCTTGGGGACAGGGGCTAATGAAAAACTGTTTTTT.

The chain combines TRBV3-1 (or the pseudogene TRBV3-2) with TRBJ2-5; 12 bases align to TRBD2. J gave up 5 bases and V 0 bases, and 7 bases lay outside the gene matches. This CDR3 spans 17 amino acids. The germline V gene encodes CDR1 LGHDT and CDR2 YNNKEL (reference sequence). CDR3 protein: CASSQELAGGVDETQYF. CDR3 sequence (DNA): TGTGCCAGCAGCCAAGAACTAGCGGGAGGAGTGGATGAGACCCAGTACTTC.

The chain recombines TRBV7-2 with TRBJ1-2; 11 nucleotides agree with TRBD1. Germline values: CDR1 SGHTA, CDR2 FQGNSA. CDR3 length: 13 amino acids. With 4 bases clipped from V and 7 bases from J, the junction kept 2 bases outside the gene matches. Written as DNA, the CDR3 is TGTGCCAGCAGCTCTGGGACAGGGGGTGGCTACACCTTC. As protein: CASSSGTGGGYTF.

The CDR3 here is CAWSPFIGTMNTEAFF. In DNA, the CDR3 is TGTGCCTGGAGTCCGTTCATCGGGACAATGAACACTGAAGCTTTCTTT. The gene calls are TRBV30 and TRBJ1-1, with D perhaps TRBD1 (6 bases). Between the trimmed V and J ends, which lost 2 bases and 0 bases, there was a span of 16 bases. The CDR3 is made up of 16 amino acids. Germline CDR1 is GTSNPN and CDR2 is SVGIG (reference sequence).

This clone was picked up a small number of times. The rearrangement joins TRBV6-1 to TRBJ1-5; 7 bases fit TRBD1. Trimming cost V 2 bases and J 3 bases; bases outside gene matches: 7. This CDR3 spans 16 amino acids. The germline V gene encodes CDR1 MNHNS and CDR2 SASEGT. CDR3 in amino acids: CASSEMGTAYNQPQHF. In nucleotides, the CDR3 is TGTGCCAGCAGTGAAATGGGGACAGCGTACAATCAGCCCCAGCATTTT.

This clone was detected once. CDR3 loop: CATMAHDASSYNEQFF. In nucleotides, the CDR3 is TGTGCCACCATGGCACACGATGCTAGCTCCTACAATGAGCAGTTCTTC. V is TRBV24-1 and J is TRBJ2-1; D is unclear. The CDR3 is made up of 16 amino acids. The germline V gene has CDR1 KGHDR and CDR2 SFDVKD. Trimming stripped 8 bases from V and 0 bases from J, with 16 bases between.

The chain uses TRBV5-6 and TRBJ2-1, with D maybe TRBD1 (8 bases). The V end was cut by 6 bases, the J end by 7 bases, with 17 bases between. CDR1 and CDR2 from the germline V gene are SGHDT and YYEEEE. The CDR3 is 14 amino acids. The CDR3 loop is CASTPYRGGNEQFF. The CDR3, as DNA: TGTGCCAGCACCCCATACAGGGGGGGGAATGAGCAGTTCTTC.

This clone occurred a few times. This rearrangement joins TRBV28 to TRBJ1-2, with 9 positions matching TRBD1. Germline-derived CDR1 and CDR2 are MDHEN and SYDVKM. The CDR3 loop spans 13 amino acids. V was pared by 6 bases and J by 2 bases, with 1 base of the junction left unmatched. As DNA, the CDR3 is TGTGCCAGCAGAACAGGGGGCAACTATGGCTACACCTTC. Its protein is CASRTGGNYGYTF.